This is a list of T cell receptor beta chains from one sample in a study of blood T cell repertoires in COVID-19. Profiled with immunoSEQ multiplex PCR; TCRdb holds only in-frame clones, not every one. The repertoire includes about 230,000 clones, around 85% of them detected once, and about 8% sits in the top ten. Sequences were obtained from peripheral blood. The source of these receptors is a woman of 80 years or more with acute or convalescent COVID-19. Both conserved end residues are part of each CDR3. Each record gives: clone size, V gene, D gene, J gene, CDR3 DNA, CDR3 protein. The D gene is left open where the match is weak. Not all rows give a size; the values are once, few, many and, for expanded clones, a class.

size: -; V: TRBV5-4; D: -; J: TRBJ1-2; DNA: TGTGCCAGCAGCCCCGGGGGGCTGAACTATGGCTACACCTTC; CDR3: CASSPGGLNYGYTF
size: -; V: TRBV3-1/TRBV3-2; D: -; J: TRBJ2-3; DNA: TGTGCCAGCAGCCAAGATTGGCGGGATACGCAGTATTTT; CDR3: CASSQDWRDTQYF
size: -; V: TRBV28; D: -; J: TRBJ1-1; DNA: TGTGCCAGCATTACCCTTGGGGGGGCAGGTGAAGCTTTCTTT; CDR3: CASITLGGAGEAFF
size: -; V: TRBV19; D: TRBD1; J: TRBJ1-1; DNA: TGTGCCAGTAGTAGGACAGGGGGTATCGGTGAAGCTTTCTTT; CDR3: CASSRTGGIGEAFF
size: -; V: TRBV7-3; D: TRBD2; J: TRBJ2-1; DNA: TGTGCCAGCAGCTCCAGTGGTAGCGGGGCTTACAATGAGCAGTTCTTC; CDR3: CASSSSGSGAYNEQFF
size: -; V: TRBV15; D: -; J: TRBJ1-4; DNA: TGTGCCACCAGCAGAGAGGCAGGGGAGGGTGAAAAACTGTTTTTT; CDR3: CATSREAGEGEKLFF
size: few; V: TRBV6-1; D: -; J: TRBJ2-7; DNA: TGTGCCAGCAGTGATAACTACGAGCAGTACTTC; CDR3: CASSDNYEQYF
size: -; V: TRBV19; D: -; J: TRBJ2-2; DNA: TGTGCCAGTAGTATGGGCATCGGATATGGCGGGGAGCTGTTTTTT; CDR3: CASSMGIGYGGELFF
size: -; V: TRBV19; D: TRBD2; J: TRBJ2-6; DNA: TGTGCCAGTAGTATAAGCCTGGGGAGGGTCGGGGCCAACGTCCTGACTTTC; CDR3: CASSISLGRVGANVLTF
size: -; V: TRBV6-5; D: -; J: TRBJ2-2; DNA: TGTGCCAGCCACCGTGGGGGAGGGAACACCGGGGAGCTGTTTTTT; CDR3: CASHRGGGNTGELFF
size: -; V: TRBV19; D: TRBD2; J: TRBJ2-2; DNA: TGTGCCAGTAGTAAAAGCGGGACGACAGCCGGGGAGCTGTTTTTT; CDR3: CASSKSGTTAGELFF
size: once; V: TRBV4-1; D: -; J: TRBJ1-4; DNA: TGCGCCAGCAGCCAAGCCGGGGGGCTTGAAAAACTGTTTTTT; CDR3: CASSQAGGLEKLFF
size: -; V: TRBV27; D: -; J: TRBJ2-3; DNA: TGTGCCAGCAGTTCCACTTTCTATGGACAAGATACGCAGTATTTT; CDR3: CASSSTFYGQDTQYF
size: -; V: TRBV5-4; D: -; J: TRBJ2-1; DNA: TGTGCCAGCAGCTTCGGGTCGGAAAATGAGCAGTTCTTC; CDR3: CASSFGSENEQFF
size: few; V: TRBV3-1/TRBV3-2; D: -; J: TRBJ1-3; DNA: TGTGCCAGCAGCCAATTGGGAGGGCCTGGAAACACCATATATTTT; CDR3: CASSQLGGPGNTIYF
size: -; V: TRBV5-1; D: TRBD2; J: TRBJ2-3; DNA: TGCGCCAGCAGCCCATTACGGGGACTACGGGCAGATACGCAGTATTTT; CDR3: CASSPLRGLRADTQYF
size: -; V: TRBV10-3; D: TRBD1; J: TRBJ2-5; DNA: TGTGCCATCAGTGACGGACAGGGGCGAGAGACCCAGTACTTC; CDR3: CAISDGQGRETQYF
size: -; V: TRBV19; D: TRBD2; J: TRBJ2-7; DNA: TGTGCCAGTAGGGAGACTAGCGGGGGCTACGAGCAGTACTTC; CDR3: CASRETSGGYEQYF
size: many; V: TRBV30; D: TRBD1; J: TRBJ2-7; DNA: TGTGCCTGGGTGGGACAGGGGCATTCCTACGAGCAGTACTTC; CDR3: CAWVGQGHSYEQYF